This T cell receptor (beta chain) was profiled in a study of blood T cells in healthy people across ages. Through a sample-barcoded 5' primer and a J-beta primer mix, a second PCR was run for about 6 to 12 cycles. Each CDR3 protein gets one entry after TCRdb re-called the 5' RACE reads with MiXCR. The table shows 540,000 or so distinct CDR3 sequences, with 47% occurring only once. This clonotype has just a few counts. The V end was cut by 3 bases, the J end by 1 base, with 9 bases between. CDR3 length: 13 amino acids. The V gene's germline CDR1 is DFQATT and CDR2 SNEGSKA (reference sequence). This sequence joins TRBV20-1 and TRBJ1-1; D is perhaps TRBD1 (5 bases). The TCR sequence derives from a man older than 75 in good health. The material sequenced was blood. The CDR3 protein is CSASPDTNTEAFF. CDR3 coding DNA: TGCAGTGCTAGCCCGGACACGAACACTGAAGCTTTCTTT.